These T cell receptor beta chains were read from a single sample in a study of cytomegalovirus exposure and HLA in healthy donors. Sequencing used immunoSEQ multiplex PCR; TCRdb keeps in-frame clones, though not all of them. This table holds about 89,000 clones, roughly 83% found once. Sequenced material: PBMCs. The receptors originated from a woman under 30 in good health and CMV-seropositive. Each CDR3 is given with its conserved first and last residue. D genes are given only for firm matches. Clone size is shown for a subset of rows, as once, few, many or a class of expanded clone.

j_call v_call d_call clone_size cdr3_nt cdr3_aa
TRBJ2-2 TRBV5-1 . . TGCGCCAGCAGCTTCGGGACAAAGGTTGGCGGGGAGCTGTTTTTT CASSFGTKVGGELFF
TRBJ2-2 TRBV11-3 TRBD2 . TGTGCCAGCAGCTCACACGGGACTAGCTTGGGCGGGGAGCTGTTTTTT CASSSHGTSLGGELFF
TRBJ2-2 TRBV7-2 TRBD2 . TGTGCCAGCAGCTTAAGTCTAGCGGGGTTTGGGGAGCTGTTTTTT CASSLSLAGFGELFF
TRBJ2-7 TRBV13 . . TGTGCCAGCAGCTTGTCCGGTTACGAGCAGTACTTC CASSLSGYEQYF
TRBJ1-2 TRBV28 . . TGTGCCAGCAGTTTACCGGGGTGGTATGGCTACACCTTC CASSLPGWYGYTF
TRBJ2-2 TRBV18 . once TGTGCCAGCTCACCCCCGGGCGGGGCCGGGGAGCTGTTTTTT CASSPPGGAGELFF
TRBJ1-6 TRBV2 . . TGTGCCAGCATAGAGGGGGGGGGCGGAAATAATTCACCCCTCCACTTT CASIEGGGGNNSPLHF
TRBJ1-2 TRBV6-5 TRBD1 . TGTGCCAGCAGTCAGGGGGCAGCGGGTAACTATGGCTACACCTTC CASSQGAAGNYGYTF
TRBJ2-5 TRBV28 TRBD2 . TGTGCCAGCACTCACCACGGCGGACGGGGGGGGTACCAAGAGACCCAGTACTTC CASTHHGGRGGYQETQYF
TRBJ1-2 TRBV7-2 . . TGTGCCAGCAGACCGTCCCTGGGGGCGGGCTATGGCTACACCTTC CASRPSLGAGYGYTF
TRBJ2-7 TRBV5-1 . . TGCGCCAGCAGCCAACCTACCTACGAGCAGTACTTC CASSQPTYEQYF
TRBJ2-2 TRBV11-1 . . TGTGCCAGCAGCTTAGATCAGGGGAACGGGGAGCTGTTTTTT CASSLDQGNGELFF
TRBJ2-3 TRBV19 TRBD1 . TGTGCCAGTAGTATTAGTGACAGGGCTCCAGATACGCAGTATTTT CASSISDRAPDTQYF